Listed below are T cell receptor beta chains from one sample, sequenced in a study of T cell responses to AZD1222 COVID-19 vaccine. Here immunoSEQ multiplex PCR was the method, and the copy in TCRdb shows in-frame clones only, minus some. This table holds under 150,000 clones, around nine tenths found once. This specimen was peripheral blood, taken on day 0 of AZD1222 vaccination. The source is an adult in good health. CDR3s include the opening cysteine and the closing phenylalanine or tryptophan.

v_gene	CDR3aa
TRBV24-1	CATSDPRQGPTSGANVLTF
TRBV7-9	CASSLRSSGRFTYEQYF
TRBV30	CAWSYTGNTEAFF
TRBV5-1	CASSLGSGRVNEQFF
TRBV11-2	CASNLGGLVSTTFF
TRBV19	CASSTRTSGGVGTGELFF
TRBV30	CAWSVHLTDEAFF
TRBV27	CASSPGRARYEQYF
TRBV19	CASNQYSGNTIYF
TRBV28	CASSRTVNGYTF
TRBV19	CASSMHNQPQHF
TRBV19	CASSSDYEQYF
TRBV4-1	CASSQGGYGNTIYF
TRBV3-1/TRBV3-2	CASSQASGFPLHF
TRBV10-3	CAISGGYYGYTF
TRBV6-5	CASTQISGNTIYF
TRBV19	CASDRDRNQPQHF